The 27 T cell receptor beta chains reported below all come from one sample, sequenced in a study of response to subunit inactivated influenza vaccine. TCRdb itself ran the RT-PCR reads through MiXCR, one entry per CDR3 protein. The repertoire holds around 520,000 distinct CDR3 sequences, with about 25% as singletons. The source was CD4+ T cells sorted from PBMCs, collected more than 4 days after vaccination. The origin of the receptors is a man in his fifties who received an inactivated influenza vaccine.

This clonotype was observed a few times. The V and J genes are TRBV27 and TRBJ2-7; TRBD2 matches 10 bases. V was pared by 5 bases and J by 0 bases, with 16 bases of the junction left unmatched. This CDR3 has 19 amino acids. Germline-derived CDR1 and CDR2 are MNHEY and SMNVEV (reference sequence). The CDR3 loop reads CASSHLSGRAKGGSYEQYF. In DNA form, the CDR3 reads TGTGCCAGCAGTCACCTAAGCGGGAGGGCCAAGGGGGGCTCCTACGAGCAGTACTTC.

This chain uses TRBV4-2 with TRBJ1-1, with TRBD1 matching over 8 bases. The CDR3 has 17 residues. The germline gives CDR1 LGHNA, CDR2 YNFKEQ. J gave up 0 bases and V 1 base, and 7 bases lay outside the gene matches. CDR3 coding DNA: TGTGCCAGCAGCCAAGGGACAGGGATTAGGATGAACACTGAAGCTTTCTTT. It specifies CASSQGTGIRMNTEAFF.

CDR3 nucleotide sequence: TGTGCCAGCAGCCCTCGGGTTGCGAACACCGGGGAGCTGTTTTTT. This translates into CASSPRVANTGELFF. The gene calls are TRBV7-8 and TRBJ2-2, with D unclear. The CDR3 is 15 residues long. Germline values: CDR1 SGHVS, CDR2 FQNEAQ. Trimming cost V 5 bases and J 0 bases, with 10 bases left between them.

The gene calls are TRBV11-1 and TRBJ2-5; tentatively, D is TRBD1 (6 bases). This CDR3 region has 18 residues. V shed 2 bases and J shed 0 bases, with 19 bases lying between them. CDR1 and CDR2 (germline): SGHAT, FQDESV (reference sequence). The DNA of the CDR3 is TGTGCCAGCAGCTTATTCGTTGGGCAGGGGCCCTACCAAGAGACCCAGTACTTC. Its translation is CASSLFVGQGPYQETQYF.

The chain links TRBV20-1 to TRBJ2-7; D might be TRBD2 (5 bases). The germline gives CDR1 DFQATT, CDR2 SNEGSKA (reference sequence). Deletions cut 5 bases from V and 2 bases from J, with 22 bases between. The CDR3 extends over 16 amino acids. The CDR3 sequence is CSAPKGATIRTYEQYF. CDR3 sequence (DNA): TGCAGTGCTCCCAAGGGAGCGACAATAAGAACCTACGAGCAGTACTTC.

The CDR3 DNA is TGCAGCGTTGAGGAGGGTCTAGCGGGAGTAGGGACCCAGTACTTC. Residues: CSVEEGLAGVGTQYF. This chain links TRBV29-1 with TRBJ2-5; 10 nucleotides match TRBD2. The CDR3 contains 15 residues. The germline gives CDR1 SQVTM, CDR2 ANQGSEA. V lost 3 bases and J lost 7; bases outside the gene matches: 11.

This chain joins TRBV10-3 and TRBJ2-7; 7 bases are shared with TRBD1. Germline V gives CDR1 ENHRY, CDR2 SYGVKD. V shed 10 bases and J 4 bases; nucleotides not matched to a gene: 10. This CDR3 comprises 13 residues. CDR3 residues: CATSEGGLYEQYF. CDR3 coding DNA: TGTGCCACCAGCGAAGGGGGCCTGTACGAGCAGTACTTC.

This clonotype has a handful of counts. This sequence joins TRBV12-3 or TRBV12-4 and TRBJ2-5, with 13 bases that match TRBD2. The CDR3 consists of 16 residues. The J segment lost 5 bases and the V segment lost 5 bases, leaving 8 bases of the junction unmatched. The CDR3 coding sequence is TGTGCCAGCAGTCCTAGGACTAGCGGGGGATCGGAGACCCAGTACTTC. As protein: CASSPRTSGGSETQYF.

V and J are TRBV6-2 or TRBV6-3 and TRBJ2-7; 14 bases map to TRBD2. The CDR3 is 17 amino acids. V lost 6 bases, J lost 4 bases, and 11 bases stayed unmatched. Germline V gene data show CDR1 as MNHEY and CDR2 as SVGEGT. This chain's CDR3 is CASSNPGLAGVSYEQYF. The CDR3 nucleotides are TGTGCCAGCAGCAATCCGGGACTAGCGGGAGTTTCTTACGAGCAGTACTTC.

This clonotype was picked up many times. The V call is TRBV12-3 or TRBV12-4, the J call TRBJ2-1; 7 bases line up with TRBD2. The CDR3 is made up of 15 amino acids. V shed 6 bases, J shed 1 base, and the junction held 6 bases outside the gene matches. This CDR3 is CASRPLAKSYNEQFF. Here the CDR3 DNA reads TGTGCCAGCAGGCCACTAGCGAAATCCTACAATGAGCAGTTCTTC.

CDR3 sequence reads: CSAREGQSNQPQHF. The CDR3 DNA sequence: TGCAGTGCTAGAGAGGGACAGTCTAATCAGCCCCAGCATTTT. The V call is TRBV20-1, the J call TRBJ1-5, with 7 bases lining up with TRBD1. Germline CDR1 is DFQATT and CDR2 is SNEGSKA (reference sequence). This CDR3 is built from 14 residues. The V and J ends lost 0 bases and 4 bases, in that order; junction bases with no gene match: 3.

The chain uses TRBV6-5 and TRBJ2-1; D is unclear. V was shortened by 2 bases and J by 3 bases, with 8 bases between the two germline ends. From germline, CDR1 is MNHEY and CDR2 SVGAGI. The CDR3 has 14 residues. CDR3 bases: TGTGCCAGCAGTTACGGGCAGCTCTACAATGAGCAGTTCTTC. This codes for CASSYGQLYNEQFF.

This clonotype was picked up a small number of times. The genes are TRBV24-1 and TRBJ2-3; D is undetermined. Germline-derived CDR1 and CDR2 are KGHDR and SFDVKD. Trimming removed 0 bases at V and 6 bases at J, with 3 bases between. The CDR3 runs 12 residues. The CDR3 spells CATSDLPDTQYF. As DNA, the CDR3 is TGTGCCACCAGTGATTTGCCCGATACGCAGTATTTT.

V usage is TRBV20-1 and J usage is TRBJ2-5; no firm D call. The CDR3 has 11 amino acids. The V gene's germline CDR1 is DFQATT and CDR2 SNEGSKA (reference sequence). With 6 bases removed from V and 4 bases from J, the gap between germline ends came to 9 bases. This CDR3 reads CSAWTGETQYF. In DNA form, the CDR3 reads TGCAGTGCCTGGACCGGAGAGACCCAGTACTTC.

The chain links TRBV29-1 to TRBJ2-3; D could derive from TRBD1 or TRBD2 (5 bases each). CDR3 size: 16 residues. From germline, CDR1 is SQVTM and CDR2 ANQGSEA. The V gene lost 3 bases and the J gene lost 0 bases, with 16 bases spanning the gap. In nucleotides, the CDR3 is TGCAGCGTTGATAACCCCGGGGACCCTAGCACAGATACGCAGTATTTT. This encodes CSVDNPGDPSTDTQYF.

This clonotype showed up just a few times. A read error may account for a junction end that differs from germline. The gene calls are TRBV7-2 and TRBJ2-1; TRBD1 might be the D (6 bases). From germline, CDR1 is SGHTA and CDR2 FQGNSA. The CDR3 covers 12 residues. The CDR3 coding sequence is TGTGCCAGCAGCGCCCGCCGGGACATGCAGATCTTC. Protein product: CASSARRDMQIF.

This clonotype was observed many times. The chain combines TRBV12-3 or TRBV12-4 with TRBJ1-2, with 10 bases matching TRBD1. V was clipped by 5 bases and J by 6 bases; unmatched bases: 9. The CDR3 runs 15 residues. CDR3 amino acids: CASSPSPGTGDGYTF. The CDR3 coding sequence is TGTGCCAGCAGTCCCTCGCCCGGGACAGGGGATGGCTACACCTTC.

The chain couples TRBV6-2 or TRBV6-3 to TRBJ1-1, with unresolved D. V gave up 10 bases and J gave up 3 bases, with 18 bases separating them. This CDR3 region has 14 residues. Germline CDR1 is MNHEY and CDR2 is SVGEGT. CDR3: CAIRDNQEYTEAFF. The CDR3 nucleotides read TGTGCCATACGTGACAATCAGGAATACACTGAAGCTTTCTTT.

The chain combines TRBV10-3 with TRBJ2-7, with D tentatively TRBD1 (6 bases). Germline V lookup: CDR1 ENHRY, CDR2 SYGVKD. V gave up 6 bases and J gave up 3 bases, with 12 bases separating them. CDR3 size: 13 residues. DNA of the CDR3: TGTGCCATCAGATTTTTGACAGGCTACGAGCAGTACTTC. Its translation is CAIRFLTGYEQYF.

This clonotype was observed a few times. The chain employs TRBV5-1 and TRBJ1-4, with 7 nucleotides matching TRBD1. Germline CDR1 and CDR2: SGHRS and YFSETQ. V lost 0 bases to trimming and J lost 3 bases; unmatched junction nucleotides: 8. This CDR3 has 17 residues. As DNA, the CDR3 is TGCGCCAGCAGCTTGGCCGGCAGGGGGAGTGCTAATGAAAAACTGTTTTTT. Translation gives CASSLAGRGSANEKLFF.

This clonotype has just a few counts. CDR3 protein: CASSPGTPNIQYF. CDR3 nucleotide sequence: TGTGCCAGCTCACCAGGCACCCCAAACATTCAGTACTTC. The J gene is TRBJ2-4, the V gene TRBV18; D gene uncertain. The CDR3 runs to 13 residues. The V end lost 2 bases, the J end lost 6 bases, and 8 bases lay between the germline ends. The V gene's germline CDR1 is KGHSH and CDR2 LQKENI.

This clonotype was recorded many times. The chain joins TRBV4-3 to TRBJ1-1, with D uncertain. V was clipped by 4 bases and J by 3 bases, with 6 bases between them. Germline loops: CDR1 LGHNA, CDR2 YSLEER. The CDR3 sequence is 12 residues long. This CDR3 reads CASSRPDTEAFF. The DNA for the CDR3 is TGCGCCAGCAGCCGCCCAGACACTGAAGCTTTCTTT.

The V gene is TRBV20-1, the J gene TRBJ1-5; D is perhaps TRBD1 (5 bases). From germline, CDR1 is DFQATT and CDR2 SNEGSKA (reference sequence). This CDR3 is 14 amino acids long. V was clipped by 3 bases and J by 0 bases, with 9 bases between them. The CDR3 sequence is CSASEGVSNQPQHF. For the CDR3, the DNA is TGCAGTGCTAGTGAAGGGGTTAGCAATCAGCCCCAGCATTTT.

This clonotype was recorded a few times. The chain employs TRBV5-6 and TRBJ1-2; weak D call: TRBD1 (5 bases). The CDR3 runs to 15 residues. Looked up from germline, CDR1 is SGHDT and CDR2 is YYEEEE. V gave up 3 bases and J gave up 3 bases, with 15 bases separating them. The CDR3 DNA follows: TGTGCCAGCAGCTGGGGGGACGGAACTTACTATGGCTACACCTTC. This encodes CASSWGDGTYYGYTF.

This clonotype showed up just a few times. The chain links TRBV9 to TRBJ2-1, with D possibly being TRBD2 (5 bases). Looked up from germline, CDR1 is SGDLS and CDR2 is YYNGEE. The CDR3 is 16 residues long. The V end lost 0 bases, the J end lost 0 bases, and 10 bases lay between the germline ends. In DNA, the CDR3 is TGTGCCAGCAGCGTAGGAGGGCCTAGCTCCTACAATGAGCAGTTCTTC. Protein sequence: CASSVGGPSSYNEQFF.

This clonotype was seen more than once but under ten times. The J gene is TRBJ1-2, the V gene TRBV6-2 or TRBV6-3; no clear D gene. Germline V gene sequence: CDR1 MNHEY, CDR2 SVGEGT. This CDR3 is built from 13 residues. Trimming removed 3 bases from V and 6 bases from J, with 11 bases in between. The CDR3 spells CASSYRWDHGYTF. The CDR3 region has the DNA TGTGCCAGCAGTTATAGGTGGGATCATGGCTACACCTTC.

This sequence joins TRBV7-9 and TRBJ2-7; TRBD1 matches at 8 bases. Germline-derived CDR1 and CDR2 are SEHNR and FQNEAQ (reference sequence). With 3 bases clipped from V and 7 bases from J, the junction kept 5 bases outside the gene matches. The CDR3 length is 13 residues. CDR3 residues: CASSLDRVREQYF. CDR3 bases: TGTGCCAGCAGCTTGGACAGGGTGAGGGAGCAGTACTTC.